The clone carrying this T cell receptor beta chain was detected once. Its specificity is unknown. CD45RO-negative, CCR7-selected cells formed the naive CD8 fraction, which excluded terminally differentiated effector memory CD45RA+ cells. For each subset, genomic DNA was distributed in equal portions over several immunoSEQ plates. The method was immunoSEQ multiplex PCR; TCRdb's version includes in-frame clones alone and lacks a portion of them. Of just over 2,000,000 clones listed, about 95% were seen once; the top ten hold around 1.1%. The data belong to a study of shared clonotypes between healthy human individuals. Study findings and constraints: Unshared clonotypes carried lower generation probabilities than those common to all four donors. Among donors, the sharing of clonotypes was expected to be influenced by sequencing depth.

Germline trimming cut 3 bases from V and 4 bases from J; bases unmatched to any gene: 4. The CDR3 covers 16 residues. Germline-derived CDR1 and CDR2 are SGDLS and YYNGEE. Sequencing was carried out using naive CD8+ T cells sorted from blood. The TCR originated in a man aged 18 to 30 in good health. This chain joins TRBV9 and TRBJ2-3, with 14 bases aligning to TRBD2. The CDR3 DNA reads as TGTGCCAGCAGCGGCACGGGACTAGCGGGAGCAGATACGCAGTATTTT. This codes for CASSGTGLAGADTQYF. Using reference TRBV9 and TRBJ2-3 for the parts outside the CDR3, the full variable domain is DSGVTQTPKHLITATGQRVTLRCSPRSGDLSVYWYQQSLDQGLQFLIQYYNGEERAKGNILERFSAQQFPDLHSELNLSSLELGDSALYFCASSGTGLAGADTQYFGPGTRLTVL.